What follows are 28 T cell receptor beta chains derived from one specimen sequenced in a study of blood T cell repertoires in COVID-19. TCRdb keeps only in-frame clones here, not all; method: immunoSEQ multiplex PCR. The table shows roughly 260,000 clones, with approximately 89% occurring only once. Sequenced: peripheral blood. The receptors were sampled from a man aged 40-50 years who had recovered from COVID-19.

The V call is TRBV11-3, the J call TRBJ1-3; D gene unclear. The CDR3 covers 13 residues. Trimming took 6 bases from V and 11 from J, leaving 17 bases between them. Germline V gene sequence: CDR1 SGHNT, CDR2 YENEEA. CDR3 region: CASSYAAGGSIYF. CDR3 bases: TGTGCCAGCAGTTATGCCGCGGGAGGGTCCATATATTTT.

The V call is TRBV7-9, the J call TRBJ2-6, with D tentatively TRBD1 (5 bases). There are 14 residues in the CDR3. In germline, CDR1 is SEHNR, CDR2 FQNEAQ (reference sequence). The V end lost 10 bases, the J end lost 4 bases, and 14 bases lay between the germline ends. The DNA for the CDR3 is TGTGCCACCGCCCCCAGGGCCGGGGCCAACGTCCTGACTTTC. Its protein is CATAPRAGANVLTF.

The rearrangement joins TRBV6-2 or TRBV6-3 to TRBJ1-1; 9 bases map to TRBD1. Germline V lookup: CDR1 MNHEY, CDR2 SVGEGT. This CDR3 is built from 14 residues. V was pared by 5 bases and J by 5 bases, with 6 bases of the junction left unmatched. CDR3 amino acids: CASSKQGAETEAFF. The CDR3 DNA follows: TGTGCCAGCAGTAAACAGGGGGCGGAAACTGAAGCTTTCTTT.

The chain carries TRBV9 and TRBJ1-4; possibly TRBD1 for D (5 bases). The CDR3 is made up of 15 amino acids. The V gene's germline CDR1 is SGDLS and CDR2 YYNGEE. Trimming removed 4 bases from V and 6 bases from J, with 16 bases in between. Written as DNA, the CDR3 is TGTGCCAGCAGCTCTACGTCTGGGGCGGATGAAAAACTGTTTTTT. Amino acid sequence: CASSSTSGADEKLFF.

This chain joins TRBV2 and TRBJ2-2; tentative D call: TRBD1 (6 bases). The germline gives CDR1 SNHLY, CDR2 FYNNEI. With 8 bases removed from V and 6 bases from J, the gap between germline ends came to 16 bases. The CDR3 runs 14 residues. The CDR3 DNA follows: TGTGCCAGCGCTAGGACAGTATTGTCCGGGGAGCTGTTTTTT. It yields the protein CASARTVLSGELFF.

CDR3 sequence (DNA): TGTGCCAGCAGCCCCGGGACAGGGGGTTACGAGCAGTACTTC. Its protein is CASSPGTGGYEQYF. The J gene is TRBJ2-7, the V gene TRBV3-1 (or the pseudogene TRBV3-2), with 11 bases that match TRBD1. J gave up 4 bases and V 4 bases, and 3 bases lay outside the gene matches. The V gene's germline CDR1 is LGHDT and CDR2 YNNKEL (reference sequence). The CDR3 spans 14 residues.

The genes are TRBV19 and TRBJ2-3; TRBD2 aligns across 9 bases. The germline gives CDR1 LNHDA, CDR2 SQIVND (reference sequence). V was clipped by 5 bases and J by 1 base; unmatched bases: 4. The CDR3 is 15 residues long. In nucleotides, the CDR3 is TGTGCCAGTAGTCTTGCTAGCGGGGGCACAGATACGCAGTATTTT. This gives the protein CASSLASGGTDTQYF. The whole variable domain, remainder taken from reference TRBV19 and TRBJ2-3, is DGGITQSPKYLFRKEGQNVTLSCEQNLNHDAMYWYRQDPGQGLRLIYYSQIVNDFQKGDIAEGYSVSREKKESFPLTVTSAQKNPTAFYLCASSLASGGTDTQYFGPGTRLTVL.

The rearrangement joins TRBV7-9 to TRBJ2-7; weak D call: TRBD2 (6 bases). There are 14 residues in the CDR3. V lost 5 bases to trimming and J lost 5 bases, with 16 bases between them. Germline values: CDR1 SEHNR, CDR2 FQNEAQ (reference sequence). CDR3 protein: CASSPRGTADEQYF. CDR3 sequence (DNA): TGTGCCAGCAGCCCCCGGGGGACCGCGGACGAGCAGTACTTC.

The CDR3 nucleotides are TGTGCCAGCAGTGGCCGGGACAGGGCCTCTGGGGCCAACGTCCTGACTTTC. Translated: CASSGRDRASGANVLTF. The chain carries TRBV2 and TRBJ2-6; TRBD1 agrees at 9 bases. Germline CDR1 reads SNHLY; CDR2 reads FYNNEI. This CDR3 has 17 amino acids. V lost 4 bases to trimming and J lost 0 bases; unmatched junction nucleotides: 4.

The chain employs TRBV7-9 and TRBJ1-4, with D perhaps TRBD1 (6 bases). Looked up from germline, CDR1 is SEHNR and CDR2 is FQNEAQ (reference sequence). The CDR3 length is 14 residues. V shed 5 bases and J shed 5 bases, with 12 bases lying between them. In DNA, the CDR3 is TGTGCCAGCAGCCCAGCGGGGGGCAATGAAAAACTGTTTTTT. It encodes CASSPAGGNEKLFF.

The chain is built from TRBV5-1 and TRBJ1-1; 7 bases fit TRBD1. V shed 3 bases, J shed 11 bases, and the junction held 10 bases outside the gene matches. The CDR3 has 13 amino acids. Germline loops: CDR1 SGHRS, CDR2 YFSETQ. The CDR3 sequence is CASSWGTAPPAFF. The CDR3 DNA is TGCGCCAGCAGCTGGGGGACAGCACCTCCGGCTTTCTTT.

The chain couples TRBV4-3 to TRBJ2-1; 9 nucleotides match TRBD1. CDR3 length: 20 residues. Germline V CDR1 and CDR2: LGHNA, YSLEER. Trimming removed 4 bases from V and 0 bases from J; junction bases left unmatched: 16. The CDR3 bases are TGCGCCAGCAGCCCTGGGGGGGGGACAGGGAATCGGCACTCCTACAATGAGCAGTTCTTC. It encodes CASSPGGGTGNRHSYNEQFF.

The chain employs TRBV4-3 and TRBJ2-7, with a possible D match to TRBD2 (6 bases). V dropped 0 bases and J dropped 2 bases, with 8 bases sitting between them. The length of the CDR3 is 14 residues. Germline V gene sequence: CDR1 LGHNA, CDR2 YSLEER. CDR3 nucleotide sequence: TGCGCCAGCAGCCAAGAGGCGGGGACCTACGAGCAGTACTTC. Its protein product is CASSQEAGTYEQYF.

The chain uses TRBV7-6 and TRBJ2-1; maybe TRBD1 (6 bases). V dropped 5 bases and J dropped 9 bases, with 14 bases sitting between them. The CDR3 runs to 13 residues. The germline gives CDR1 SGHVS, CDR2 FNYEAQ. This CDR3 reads CASSNDQGREQFF. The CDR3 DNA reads TGTGCCAGCAGCAATGACCAGGGGCGTGAGCAGTTCTTC.

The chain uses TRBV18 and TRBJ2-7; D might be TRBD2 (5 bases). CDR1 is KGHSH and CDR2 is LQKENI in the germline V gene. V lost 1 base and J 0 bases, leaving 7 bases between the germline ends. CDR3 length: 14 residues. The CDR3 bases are TGTGCCAGCTCACCACGGGAGAGCTCCTACGAGCAGTACTTC. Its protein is CASSPRESSYEQYF.

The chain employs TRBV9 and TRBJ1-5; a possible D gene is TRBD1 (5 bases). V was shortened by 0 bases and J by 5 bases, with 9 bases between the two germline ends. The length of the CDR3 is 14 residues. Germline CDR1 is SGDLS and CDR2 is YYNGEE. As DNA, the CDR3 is TGTGCCAGCAGCGTAGGAAGGGGTGATCAGCCCCAGCATTTT. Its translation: CASSVGRGDQPQHF.

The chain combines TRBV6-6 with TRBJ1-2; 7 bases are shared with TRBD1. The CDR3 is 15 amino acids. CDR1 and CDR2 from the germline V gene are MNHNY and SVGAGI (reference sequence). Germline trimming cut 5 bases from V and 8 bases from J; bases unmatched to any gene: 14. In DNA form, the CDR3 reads TGTGCCAGCAGTCCTAACCGACAGGGCCTCACCGGCTACACCTTC. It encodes CASSPNRQGLTGYTF.

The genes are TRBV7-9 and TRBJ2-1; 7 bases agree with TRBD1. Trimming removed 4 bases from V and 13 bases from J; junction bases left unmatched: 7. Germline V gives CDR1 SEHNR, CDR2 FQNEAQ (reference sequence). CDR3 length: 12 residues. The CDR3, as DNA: TGTGCCAGCAGCTCGTGGACAGGTGATCAGTTCTTC. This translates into CASSSWTGDQFF.

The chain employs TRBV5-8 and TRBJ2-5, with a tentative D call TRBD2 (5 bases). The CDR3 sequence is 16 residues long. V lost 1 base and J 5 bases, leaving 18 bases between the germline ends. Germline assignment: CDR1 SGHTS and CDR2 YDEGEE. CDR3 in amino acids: CASSLPRASKVETQYF. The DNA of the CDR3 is TGTGCCAGCAGCTTGCCTAGGGCTAGCAAGGTTGAGACCCAGTACTTC.

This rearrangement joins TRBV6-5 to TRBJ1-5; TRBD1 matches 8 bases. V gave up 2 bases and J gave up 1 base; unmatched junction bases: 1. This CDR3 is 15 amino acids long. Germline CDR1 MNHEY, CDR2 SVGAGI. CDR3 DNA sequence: TGTGCCAGCAGTTACAACAGGGGGAGCAATCAGCCCCAGCATTTT. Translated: CASSYNRGSNQPQHF.

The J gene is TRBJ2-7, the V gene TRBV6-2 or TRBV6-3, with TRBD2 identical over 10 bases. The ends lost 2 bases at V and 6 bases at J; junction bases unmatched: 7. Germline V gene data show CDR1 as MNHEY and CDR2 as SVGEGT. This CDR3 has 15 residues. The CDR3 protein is CASSYSERGGLEQYF. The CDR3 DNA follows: TGTGCCAGCAGTTACAGCGAGCGGGGGGGCCTCGAGCAGTACTTC.

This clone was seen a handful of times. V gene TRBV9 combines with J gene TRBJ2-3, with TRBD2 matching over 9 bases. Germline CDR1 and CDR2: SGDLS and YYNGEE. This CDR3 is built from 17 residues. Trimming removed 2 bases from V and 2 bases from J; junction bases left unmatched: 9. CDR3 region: CASSVAAAGGTTDTQYF. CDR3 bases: TGTGCCAGCAGCGTGGCGGCGGCGGGAGGGACCACAGATACGCAGTATTTT.

The CDR3 DNA is TGTGCCAGCAGTGCCCCGAAGCGGGGGAATACCTACAATGAGCAGTTCTTC. Its translation is CASSAPKRGNTYNEQFF. The V and J genes are TRBV6-4 and TRBJ2-1; TRBD2 aligns across 8 bases. The CDR3 extends over 17 amino acids. CDR1 is MRHNA and CDR2 is SNTAGT in the germline V gene. Trimming cost V 4 bases and J 2 bases; bases outside gene matches: 10.

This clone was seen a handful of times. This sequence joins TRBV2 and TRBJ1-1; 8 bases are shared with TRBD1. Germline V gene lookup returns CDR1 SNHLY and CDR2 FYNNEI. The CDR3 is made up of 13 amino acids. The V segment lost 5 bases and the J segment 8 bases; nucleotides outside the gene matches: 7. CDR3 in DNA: TGTGCCAGCAGTCCTTCATGGACAGGGGAAGCTTTCTTT. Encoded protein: CASSPSWTGEAFF.

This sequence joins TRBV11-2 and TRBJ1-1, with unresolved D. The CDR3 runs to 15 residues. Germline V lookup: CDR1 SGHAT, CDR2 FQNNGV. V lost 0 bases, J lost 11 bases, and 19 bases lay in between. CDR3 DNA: TGTGCCAGCAGCTTAGATCCCTTACGATCCTCGGGGGCTTTCTTT. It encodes CASSLDPLRSSGAFF.

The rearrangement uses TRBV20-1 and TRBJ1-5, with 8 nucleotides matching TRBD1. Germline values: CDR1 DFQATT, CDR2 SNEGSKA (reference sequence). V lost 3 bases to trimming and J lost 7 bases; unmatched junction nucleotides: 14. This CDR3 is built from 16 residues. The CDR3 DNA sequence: TGCAGTGCTAGTGCAGGGGGCGCACGATCTCGCCAGCCCCAGCATTTT. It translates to CSASAGGARSRQPQHF.

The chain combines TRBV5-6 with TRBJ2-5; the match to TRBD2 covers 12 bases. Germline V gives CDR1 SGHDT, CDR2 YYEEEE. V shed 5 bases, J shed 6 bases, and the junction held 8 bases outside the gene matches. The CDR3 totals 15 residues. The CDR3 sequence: CASSFGLAGMQTQYF. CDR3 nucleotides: TGTGCCAGCAGTTTTGGACTAGCGGGAATGCAGACCCAGTACTTC.

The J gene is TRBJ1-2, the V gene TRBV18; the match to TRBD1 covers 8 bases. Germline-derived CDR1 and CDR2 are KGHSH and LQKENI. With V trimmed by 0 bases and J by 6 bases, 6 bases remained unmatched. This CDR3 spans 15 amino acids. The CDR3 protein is CASSPPQGAFHGYTF. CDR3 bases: TGTGCCAGCTCACCACCCCAGGGGGCGTTCCATGGCTACACCTTC.